The rows below give T cell receptor beta chains drawn from one sample of a study of beta chain features in type 1 diabetes. Generated by immunoSEQ multiplex PCR, the TCRdb table keeps only in-frame clones and is missing some. In the table there are 200,000 to 250,000 clones, 9.5% to 13% of which are singletons. The material sequenced was central memory CD4+ T cells from blood. All receptors come from a man aged 18 to 29 in good health. The CDR3 runs from the conserved cysteine through the conserved F or W. Each record gives: V gene, clone size, J gene, CDR3 length, D gene, CDR3 DNA, CDR3 protein. A D gene is named only where the DNA matches it firmly. Size is omitted from some rows. Given values are once, few, many or a class for expanded clones.

TRBV5-1	-	TRBJ2-3	14	-	TGCGCCAGCAGCCCCGGACAGAGCACAAATACGCAGTATTTT	CASSPGQSTNTQYF
TRBV6-5	-	TRBJ2-1	13	-	TGTGCCATCAGTGGCTCGGGCGAACGCGAGCAGTTCTTC	CAISGSGEREQFF
TRBV7-6	few	TRBJ2-1	16	-	TGTGCCAGCAGCTCCGAGACCCAACTGACCTACAATGAGCAGTTCTTC	CASSSETQLTYNEQFF
TRBV19	many	TRBJ2-1	15	TRBD2	TGTGCCAGTAGTACTCGACTAGCCCAATACAATGAGCAGTTCTTC	CASSTRLAQYNEQFF
TRBV7-6	-	TRBJ2-5	13	-	TGTGCCAGCAGCTTAGCCCCAAAGGGGACCCAGTACTTC	CASSLAPKGTQYF
TRBV30	-	TRBJ1-2	13	-	TGTGCCTGGAGCACCGGGCCTAGCCGGGGCTACACCTTC	CAWSTGPSRGYTF
TRBV2	few	TRBJ2-7	13	-	TGTGCCAGCAGTGAACCCTTTGTCTACGAGCAGTACTTC	CASSEPFVYEQYF
TRBV5-1	many	TRBJ2-7	14	-	TGCGCCAGCAGCCCCTCCTGGACAGCCTACGAGCAGTACTTC	CASSPSWTAYEQYF
TRBV5-1	few	TRBJ2-6	15	-	TGCGCCAGCGGGGACCCCGGCTCTGGGGCCAACGTCCTGACTTTC	CASGDPGSGANVLTF
TRBV6-1	-	TRBJ1-5	14	-	TGTGCCAGCAGTGAAGCGGGCGTGGATCAGCCCCAGCATTTT	CASSEAGVDQPQHF
TRBV11-2	few	TRBJ2-1	16	TRBD2	TGTGCCAGCAGCCCTACTAGCGGGAGGGCCTACAATGAGCAGTTCTTC	CASSPTSGRAYNEQFF
TRBV5-1	-	TRBJ2-4	14	TRBD1	TGCGCCAGCAGCCGGGACAGTGCTGTAAACATTCAGTACTTC	CASSRDSAVNIQYF
TRBV29-1	-	TRBJ2-7	13	-	TGCAGCGTTGGGGGAGGAGGGGTCTACGAGCAGTACTTC	CSVGGGGVYEQYF
TRBV30	-	TRBJ1-6	15	-	TGTGCCTGGGACGCCGGACAGACGAGTAATTCACCCCTCCACTTT	CAWDAGQTSNSPLHF
TRBV21-1	many	TRBJ2-7	15	-	TGTGCCAGCAGCAAAGGGGACAGGGCGGCCTACGAGCAGTACTTC	CASSKGDRAAYEQYF
TRBV7-3	-	TRBJ2-3	15	-	TGTGCCAGCAGCTTCGGCCCTACTAGCACAGATACGCAGTATTTT	CASSFGPTSTDTQYF
TRBV30	few	TRBJ1-5	15	-	TGTGCCTGGAGTGTACCTTGGGGGCCCAATCAGCCCCAGCATTTT	CAWSVPWGPNQPQHF
TRBV19	-	TRBJ2-1	16	TRBD2	TGTGCCAGTAGTATTGCTAGCGGGAGTTCTTACAATGAGCAGTTCTTC	CASSIASGSSYNEQFF
TRBV13	many	TRBJ2-1	12	-	TGTGCCAGCAGCCGCCATAAGGGTGAGCAGTTCTTC	CASSRHKGEQFF
TRBV9	once	TRBJ1-2	17	TRBD1	TGTGCCAGCAGTTTAAGACGGGACAGGGGAGTTATGGGTGGCTACACCTTC	CASSLRRDRGVMGGYTF
TRBV4-3	few	TRBJ1-5	17	-	TGCGCCAGCAGCCAAGCCCTCCCCTTGGACCGGTCTTTGCCCCAGCATTTT	CASSQALPLDRSLPQHF
TRBV15	few	TRBJ1-4	17	-	TGTGCCACCAGCGCGAGACGGACCTCTGCAACTAATGAAAAACTGTTTTTT	CATSARRTSATNEKLFF
TRBV5-1	-	TRBJ2-4	15	-	TGCGCCAGCAGCTTGGGGGACCTAGCCAAAAACATTCAGTACTTC	CASSLGDLAKNIQYF
TRBV4-3	-	TRBJ1-1	15	-	TGCGCCAGCAGCCAAGATGGACGGTTGAACACTGAAGCTTTCTTT	CASSQDGRLNTEAFF
TRBV5-1	few	TRBJ2-3	13	-	TGCGCCAGCAGCTTGGACTCCACAGATACGCAGTATTTT	CASSLDSTDTQYF
TRBV9	few	TRBJ2-7	14	-	TGTGCCAGCAGCGTGACTCCCGTGTCCTACGAGCAGTACTTC	CASSVTPVSYEQYF
TRBV5-4	many	TRBJ2-4	16	TRBD1	TGTGCCAGCAGCGGCGGGACAGGGGGCAACAAAAACATTCAGTACTTC	CASSGGTGGNKNIQYF
TRBV29-1	-	TRBJ2-4	13	-	TGCAGCGCGCGAGGGGAACCCAAAAACATTCAGTACTTC	CSARGEPKNIQYF
TRBV4-3	few	TRBJ1-4	16	TRBD1	TGCGCCAGCAGCCAAGACGTAGGACAGGGTAATGAAAAACTGTTTTTT	CASSQDVGQGNEKLFF
TRBV11-2	few	TRBJ2-1	14	-	TGTGCCAGCAGCTTAGTTGTCCGGTTCAATGAGCAGTTCTTC	CASSLVVRFNEQFF
TRBV7-2	-	TRBJ2-7	16	TRBD2	TGTGCCAGCACCATAGGGGGTAGCGGGACCCCCTACGAGCAGTACTTC	CASTIGGSGTPYEQYF
TRBV7-3	-	TRBJ2-7	13	TRBD1	TGTGCCAGCAGCCCGGACAGGGTTAGCGAGCAGTACTTC	CASSPDRVSEQYF
TRBV25-1	few	TRBJ1-6	15	-	TGTGCCAGCAGAGGAAGTTTGGGGAGTCAATCACCCCTCCACTTT	CASRGSLGSQSPLHF
TRBV29-1	many	TRBJ2-1	14	-	TGCAGCGTTGATTGGGTCCAACCATACAATGAGCAGTTCTTC	CSVDWVQPYNEQFF
TRBV18	few	TRBJ2-7	15	TRBD1	TGTGCCAGCGCACCGGTCGGGACAGGGCTTTACGAGCAGTACTTC	CASAPVGTGLYEQYF
TRBV7-8	few	TRBJ1-4	14	-	TGTGCCAGCAGCTTATTCGGGTTGCATGAAAAACTGTTTTTT	CASSLFGLHEKLFF
TRBV7-2	many	TRBJ2-3	13	-	TGTGCCAGCACCACTAGCTTCGCAGATACGCAGTATTTT	CASTTSFADTQYF
TRBV29-1	few	TRBJ2-5	14	-	TGCAGCTCCTACGGGGCCCCCGGGGAGGAGACCCAGTACTTC	CSSYGAPGEETQYF
TRBV4-1	few	TRBJ1-3	16	-	TGCGCCAGCAGCCGAAACCTGGGGAGCTCTGGAAACACCATATATTTT	CASSRNLGSSGNTIYF
TRBV5-6	-	TRBJ2-5	14	TRBD1	TGTGCCAGCAGCTTGAAAGGGGGCGCAGAGACCCAGTACTTC	CASSLKGGAETQYF
TRBV7-9	many	TRBJ2-5	15	-	TGTGCCAGCAGCTTAAGAGGCGGGTTTCAAGAGACCCAGTACTTC	CASSLRGGFQETQYF
TRBV7-2	few	TRBJ2-7	12	TRBD2	TGTGCCAGCAGCTCCGGGGAGGGAGTGCAGTACTTC	CASSSGEGVQYF
TRBV9	-	TRBJ2-2	15	-	TGTGCCAGCAGCTCGGGAGTGTCGGTAACCGGGGAGCTGTTTTTT	CASSSGVSVTGELFF
TRBV15	-	TRBJ2-4	16	TRBD2	TGTGCCACCAGCAGATACTCTAGCGGGAGTTATAACATTCAGTACTTC	CATSRYSSGSYNIQYF
TRBV7-2	-	TRBJ2-7	16	-	TGTGCCAGCAGCTTAGAGTCACCGCTAGGGTCCTACGAGCAGTACTTC	CASSLESPLGSYEQYF
TRBV5-4	few	TRBJ1-2	13	-	TGTGCCAGCAGCCAAGCAGGAGACTATGGCTACACCTTC	CASSQAGDYGYTF
TRBV6-1	few	TRBJ2-2	14	TRBD1	TGTGCCAGCAGGCCGGGACAGGACACCGGGGAGCTGTTTTTT	CASRPGQDTGELFF
TRBV4-3	few	TRBJ2-1	14	-	TGCGCCAGCAGCCCCCAGCCAGGGATCGATGAGCAGTTCTTC	CASSPQPGIDEQFF
TRBV19	-	TRBJ1-4	15	TRBD1	TGTGCCAGTAGTAGCGTGGACAGGGGCGAGGAAAAACTGTTTTTT	CASSSVDRGEEKLFF
TRBV2	many	TRBJ2-1	13	TRBD2	TGTGCCAGCTGGATGCTAGCGGACAATGAGCAGTTCTTC	CASWMLADNEQFF
TRBV5-4	-	TRBJ2-2	17	-	TGTGCCAGCAGCTCCGAGACTTTGACAGGCCAATCCGGGGAGCTGTTTTTT	CASSSETLTGQSGELFF
TRBV6-5	-	TRBJ2-1	15	TRBD1	TGTGCCAGCCGCTCCGGGACAGAAGCCTACAATGAGCAGTTCTTC	CASRSGTEAYNEQFF
TRBV9	-	TRBJ2-3	11	-	TGTGCCAGCAGCGTAGAGGATACGCAGTATTTT	CASSVEDTQYF
TRBV7-2	few	TRBJ1-6	15	-	TGTGCCAGCAGCCCAGCCTTGTTCTTGAATTCACCCCTCCACTTT	CASSPALFLNSPLHF
TRBV5-4	few	TRBJ2-7	14	TRBD2	TGTGCCAGCAGCGACCCCGGGACTAGCTACGAGCAGTACTTC	CASSDPGTSYEQYF
TRBV7-9	-	TRBJ1-4	13	TRBD1	TGTGCCAGCAGAGGGACAGGAGCGGATAAACTGTTTTTT	CASRGTGADKLFF
TRBV7-3	few	TRBJ1-2	13	-	TGTGCCAGCAGCTTAACCCAGGGAGGAGGCTACACCTTC	CASSLTQGGGYTF
TRBV7-2	many	TRBJ2-7	14	-	TGTGCCAGCAGCTTACCTACGGATTCCTACGAGCAGTACTTC	CASSLPTDSYEQYF
TRBV5-4	-	TRBJ2-5	14	-	TGTGCCAGCAGCTTGGGCCGGGACTTCGAGACCCAGTACTTC	CASSLGRDFETQYF
TRBV5-4	few	TRBJ2-1	14	TRBD2	TGTGCCAGTCGGACTAGCGGGAGTTTCAATGAGCAGTTCTTC	CASRTSGSFNEQFF